This T cell receptor (beta chain) was captured in a study of T cells in Graves' hyperthyroidism and ophthalmopathy. In patients aged 18 to 65, hyperthyroidism was newly diagnosed, with duration under 2 months. This clonotype was observed a handful of times. Antigen specificity is unknown. Study-wide results and caveats: In simple terms, a model built on 13 V-J features told ophthalmopathy apart from stable hyperthyroidism. Ophthalmopathy, as predicted by the model, came a median 6.5 months after the prediction.

The CDR3 has 15 residues. The ends were cut back, 2 bases at V and 10 bases at J, with 15 bases in the middle. Germline V gives CDR1 SGHTA, CDR2 FQGTGA. RNA transcripts gave rise to amplified TCR beta CDR3 regions. First-round RT-PCR targeting the TCR CDR3 was performed with the HTBI primer set. TCRdb re-derived calls from the multiplex PCR reads in MiXCR, one entry per CDR3 protein. The table lists roughly 700,000 distinct CDR3 sequences, 13% to 15% of them singletons, with roughly 10% in the top ten. This chain connects TRBV7-3 to TRBJ1-6; possibly TRBD1 for D (5 bases). This clonotype was sampled from a woman aged 18-29 years with Graves' hyperthyroidism. The sequencing input was blood. CDR3 sequence: CASSLLRGPGSPLHF. In nucleotides, the CDR3 is TGTGCCAGCAGCTTATTGAGGGGCCCAGGATCACCCCTCCACTTT.